This T cell receptor (beta chain) emerged from a study of identical twins. The study, taken as a whole, reports: A partial confounding effect on zero-insertion analyses could come from invariant MAIT and iNKT cells. Out-of-frame TCR alpha sharing observed in monozygotic twins exceeded model estimates. Without tracking the same donors, conclusions rested on cross-sectional statistical analysis.

In the case of this clonotype: Its specificity is not known.

Template switching supplied a universal primer site; unique molecular identifiers were carried on the cDNA. TCRdb re-derived calls from the 5' RACE reads in MiXCR, one entry per CDR3 protein. The table lists approximately 1.8 million distinct CDR3 sequences, 25% to 35% of them singletons. CDR1 is SEHNR, CDR2 FQNEAQ, per germline (reference sequence). Trimming at V came to 4 bases and at J to 3 bases, leaving 8 bases not matched to a gene. The CDR3 loop spans 17 amino acids. Sequencing was done on a sample of cord blood. This clonotype was sampled from a newborn girl in good health. The chain links TRBV7-9 to TRBJ2-7, with 14 nucleotides matching TRBD2. CDR3 DNA: TGTGCCAGCAGCTGGTTCCCAGGGACTAGCGGGAGCTACGAGCAGTACTTC. Translated, it gives CASSWFPGTSGSYEQYF. Together with reference TRBV7-9 and TRBJ2-7, the CDR3 gives the full variable domain: DTGVSQNPRHKITKRGQNVTFRCDPISEHNRLYWYRQTLGQGPEFLTYFQNEAQLEKSRLLSDRFSAERPKGSFSTLEIQRTEQGDSAMYLCASSWFPGTSGSYEQYFGPGTRLTVT.